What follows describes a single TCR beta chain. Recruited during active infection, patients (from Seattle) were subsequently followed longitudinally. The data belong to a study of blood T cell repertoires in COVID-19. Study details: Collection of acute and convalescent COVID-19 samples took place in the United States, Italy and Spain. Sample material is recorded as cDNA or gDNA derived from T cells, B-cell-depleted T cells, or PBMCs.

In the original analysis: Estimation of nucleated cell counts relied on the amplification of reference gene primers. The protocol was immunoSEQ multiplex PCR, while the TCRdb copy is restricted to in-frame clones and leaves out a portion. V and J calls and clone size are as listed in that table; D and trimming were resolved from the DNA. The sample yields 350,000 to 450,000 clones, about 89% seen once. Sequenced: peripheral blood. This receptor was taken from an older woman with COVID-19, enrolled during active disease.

The CDR3 bases are TGTGCCAGTATGTCGGTCTGGACAAGCTCTGGAAACACCATATATTTT. Its translation is CASMSVWTSSGNTIYF. The V and J genes are TRBV19 and TRBJ1-3; D perhaps matches TRBD1 (5 bases). Per the germline V gene, CDR1 is LNHDA and CDR2 is SQIVND (reference sequence). The CDR3 extends over 16 amino acids. Trimming shortened V by 7 bases and J by 0 bases, and 16 bases separated the two germline ends.